This T cell receptor beta chain was documented in a study of T cell responses to AZD1222 COVID-19 vaccine. About the research overall: Second doses that came at about 4 or about 12 weeks were put together.

This CDR3 has 15 amino acids. The ends lost 6 bases at V and 4 bases at J; junction bases unmatched: 5. Germline V gene lookup returns CDR1 MNHEY and CDR2 SVGEGT. Study results and limitations: The span of vaccine-associated CD4 TCRs extended across spike, with dominance at 160-218 and 743-854. Unmutated regions of variants are reportedly targeted by nearly half of spike-specific TCRs. Only a handful of AZD1222 recipients tested seropositive at baseline.

Details on this clone: Antigen specificity is unknown.

TCRdb's copy holds only in-frame clones and misses some; the assay was immunoSEQ multiplex PCR. The sample yields 150,000 to 200,000 clones, about 92% seen once. J is TRBJ2-2 and V is TRBV6-2 or TRBV6-3, with 10 bases fitting TRBD2. The sequence derives from an adult in good health. The sequences come from peripheral blood, collected on day 0 of AZD1222 vaccination. The CDR3 is CASSPGTSATGELFF. The DNA of the CDR3 is TGTGCCAGCAGCCCCGGGACTAGCGCCACCGGGGAGCTGTTTTTT.